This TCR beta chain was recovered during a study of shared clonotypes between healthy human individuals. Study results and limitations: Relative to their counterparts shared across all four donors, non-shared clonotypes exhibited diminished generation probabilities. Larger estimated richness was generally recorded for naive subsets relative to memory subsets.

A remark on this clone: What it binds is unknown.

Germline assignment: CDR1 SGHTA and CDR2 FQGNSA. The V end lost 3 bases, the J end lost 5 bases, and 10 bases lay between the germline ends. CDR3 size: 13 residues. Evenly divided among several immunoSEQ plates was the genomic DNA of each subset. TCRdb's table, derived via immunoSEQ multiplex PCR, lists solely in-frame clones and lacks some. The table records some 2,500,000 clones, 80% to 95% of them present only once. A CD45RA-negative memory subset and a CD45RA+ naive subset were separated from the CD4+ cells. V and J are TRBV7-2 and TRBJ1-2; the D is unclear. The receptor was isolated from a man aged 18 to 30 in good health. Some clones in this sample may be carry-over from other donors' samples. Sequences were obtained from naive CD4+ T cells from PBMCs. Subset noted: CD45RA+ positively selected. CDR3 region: CASSFLGRYGYTF. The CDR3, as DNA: TGTGCCAGCAGCTTCCTGGGCCGGTATGGCTACACCTTC.